These 29 T cell receptor beta chains were sequenced from one sample in a study of neurological immune-mediated disorders. TCRdb re-called the 5' RACE reads through MiXCR, storing one row per CDR3 protein. The sample holds more than 30,000 distinct CDR3 sequences, roughly 4.4% seen once. What was sequenced was PBMCs. The origin of the receptors is a man aged 18 to 29 in good health.

This clonotype has only a few counts. V and J are TRBV27 and TRBJ1-4, with no clear D. Trimming took 5 bases from V and 0 from J, leaving 22 bases between them. Germline V lookup: CDR1 MNHEY, CDR2 SMNVEV (reference sequence). There are 19 residues in the CDR3. CDR3 nucleotides: TGTGCCAGCAGTCGACAACGACCAACCATCGCAACAACTAATGAAAAACTGTTTTTT. Its protein product is CASSRQRPTIATTNEKLFF. Drawing the rest from reference TRBV27 and TRBJ1-4, the complete variable domain is EAQVTQNPRYLITVTGKKLTVTCSQNMNHEYMSWYRQDPGLGLRQIYYSMNVEVTDKGDVPEGYKVSRKEKRNFPLILESPSPNQTSLYFCASSRQRPTIATTNEKLFFGSGTQLSVL.

This clonotype was picked up many times. V and J are TRBV6-2 or TRBV6-3 and TRBJ1-1; possibly TRBD1 for D (5 bases). V lost 7 bases and J lost 4, with 19 bases in between. The CDR3 covers 15 residues. Germline lookup yields CDR1 MNHEY and CDR2 SVGEGT. The DNA of the CDR3 is TGTGCCAGCACCGACGCGTGGGGGAGAGGCACTGAAGCTTTCTTT. This translates into CASTDAWGRGTEAFF.

This clonotype appeared many times. V and J are TRBV6-5 and TRBJ2-5; D perhaps matches TRBD1 (5 bases). Germline CDR1 and CDR2: MNHEY and SVGAGI. The CDR3 contains 14 residues. Trimming pared 1 base from V and 4 bases from J, leaving 10 bases between. Here the CDR3 DNA reads TGTGCCAGCAGTTACTTCCAGGGTGGAGAGACCCAGTACTTC. Protein product: CASSYFQGGETQYF.

This clonotype was recorded at least ten times. The J gene is TRBJ1-1, the V gene TRBV20-1; a possible D gene is TRBD1 (6 bases). V lost 0 bases to trimming and J lost 1 base, with 9 bases between them. Germline V gives CDR1 DFQATT, CDR2 SNEGSKA (reference sequence). The CDR3 consists of 14 residues. The CDR3 DNA reads TGCAGTGCTAGAGATTTGGACAGGAACACTGAAGCTTTCTTT. It encodes CSARDLDRNTEAFF.

This clonotype was found many times. The chain links TRBV10-3 to TRBJ2-3, with D maybe TRBD2 (5 bases). V was cut by 6 bases and J by 1 base, with 8 bases left in between. The CDR3 totals 13 residues. Germline CDR1 is ENHRY and CDR2 is SYGVKD. Here the CDR3 reads CAISPGGTDTQYF. The CDR3 coding sequence is TGTGCCATCAGCCCCGGGGGCACAGATACGCAGTATTTT.

The rearrangement uses TRBV28 and TRBJ2-7; no clear D. V lost 6 bases and J 0 bases, leaving 15 bases between the germline ends. This CDR3 has 15 amino acids. Germline V gene lookup returns CDR1 MDHEN and CDR2 SYDVKM. CDR3 region: CASRPPPPLSYEQYF. Here the CDR3 DNA reads TGTGCCAGCAGGCCTCCACCTCCCCTCTCCTACGAGCAGTACTTC.

At least ten counts were recorded for this clonotype. The V call is TRBV7-3, the J call TRBJ1-2, with TRBD1 matching over 7 bases. This CDR3 spans 13 amino acids. The germline gives CDR1 SGHTA, CDR2 FQGTGA. The ends lost 5 bases at V and 5 bases at J; junction bases unmatched: 5. CDR3 sequence: CASSPDRDYGYTF. Written as DNA, the CDR3 is TGTGCCAGCAGCCCCGACAGGGATTATGGCTACACCTTC.

This clonotype was seen ten or more times. CDR3 amino acids: CAISDLRGLAGQADTQYF. In nucleotides, the CDR3 is TGTGCCATCAGTGACCTTCGTGGACTAGCGGGGCAGGCAGATACGCAGTATTTT. The genes are TRBV10-3 and TRBJ2-3; TRBD2 aligns across 12 bases. V lost 3 bases, J lost 4 bases, and 11 bases stayed unmatched. Germline assignment: CDR1 ENHRY and CDR2 SYGVKD. The CDR3 is 18 residues long.

The table lists this clonotype with many counts. The chain links TRBV5-1 to TRBJ2-3, with D possibly being TRBD2 (6 bases). V was cut by 0 bases and J by 6 bases, with 14 bases left in between. The CDR3 is 15 residues long. Germline V CDR1 and CDR2: SGHRS, YFSETQ. The CDR3 is CASSLAGGAVDTQYF. CDR3 in DNA: TGCGCCAGCAGCTTGGCTGGCGGGGCGGTGGATACGCAGTATTTT.

This clonotype occurred many times. The V call is TRBV7-8, the J call TRBJ2-5; 7 positions agree with TRBD1. The CDR3 is 13 residues long. J lost 4 bases, V lost 8 bases, and 7 bases had no gene match. Per germline, CDR1 SGHVS and CDR2 FQNEAQ. Written as DNA, the CDR3 is TGTGCCAGCGGAAGGGCAGGGGGAGAGACCCAGTACTTC. It encodes CASGRAGGETQYF.

In its sample, this clonotype was seen many times. The chain carries TRBV3-1 and TRBJ1-6; D not resolved. Per germline, CDR1 LGHDT and CDR2 YNNKEL (reference sequence). This CDR3 is 13 amino acids long. Trimming cost V 5 bases and J 9 bases, with 11 bases left between them. In DNA form, the CDR3 reads TGTGCCAGCAGCACAAGACGCGGTTCACCCCTCCACTTT. This gives the protein CASSTRRGSPLHF. Full variable domain (rest looked up from reference TRBV3-1 and TRBJ1-6): DTAVSQTPKYLVTQMGNDKSIKCEQNLGHDTMYWYKQDSKKFLKIMFSYNNKELIINETVPNRFSPKSPDKAHLNLHINSLELGDSAVYFCASSTRRGSPLHFGNGTRLTVT.

This clonotype was found many times. This chain connects TRBV7-9 to TRBJ2-3; possible D gene TRBD1, 6 bases. V lost 2 bases and J lost 3, with 9 bases in between. This CDR3 contains 14 residues. The germline CDR1 and CDR2 sequences are SEHNR and FQNEAQ (reference sequence). The CDR3 DNA reads as TGTGCCAGCAGCTTATACAGGGCTACAGATACGCAGTATTTT. This sequence encodes CASSLYRATDTQYF.

In its sample, this clonotype was seen many times. This chain connects TRBV20-1 to TRBJ1-1; the D is unclear. The CDR3 runs 12 residues. Trimming removed 5 bases at V and 0 bases at J, with 7 bases between. Germline V lookup: CDR1 DFQATT, CDR2 SNEGSKA (reference sequence). In DNA form, the CDR3 reads TGCAGTGCTGGACCCATGAACACTGAAGCTTTCTTT. It is translated as CSAGPMNTEAFF.

This clonotype has a count of ten or more. The V and J genes are TRBV4-3 and TRBJ2-7, with 7 bases fitting TRBD1. The CDR3 consists of 15 residues. Per the germline V gene, CDR1 is LGHNA and CDR2 is YSLEER. Unmatched junction bases numbered 6, after V lost 0 bases and J lost 4 bases. The CDR3 bases are TGCGCCAGCAGCCAAGACCACAGGGGCGAGTACGAGCAGTACTTC. It yields the protein CASSQDHRGEYEQYF.

This clonotype was observed many times. The chain is built from TRBV5-1 and TRBJ2-2, with D perhaps assigned TRBD1 or TRBD2 (5 bases each). V lost 5 bases to trimming and J lost 5 bases, with 22 bases between them. This CDR3 has 17 residues. Germline V lookup: CDR1 SGHRS, CDR2 YFSETQ. The CDR3 is CASRVEPPGPWTGELFF. The CDR3 DNA sequence: TGCGCCAGCAGAGTGGAGCCCCCGGGACCTTGGACCGGGGAGCTGTTTTTT.

This clonotype was counted at least ten times. J is TRBJ2-3 and V is TRBV7-3; D remains ambiguous. The CDR3 covers 15 residues. CDR1 and CDR2 (germline): SGHTA, FQGTGA. Trimming stripped 5 bases from V and 0 bases from J, with 12 bases between. CDR3 coding DNA: TGTGCCAGCAGCCATGACCGAGACAGCACAGATACGCAGTATTTT. Its translation is CASSHDRDSTDTQYF.

This clonotype has at least ten counts. This rearrangement joins TRBV5-1 to TRBJ1-6; D is possibly TRBD1 (5 bases). V lost 4 bases and J 8 bases, leaving 22 bases between the germline ends. The CDR3 consists of 17 residues. Germline CDR1 and CDR2: SGHRS and YFSETQ. The CDR3 region is CASSARVGSPVDSPLHF. CDR3 DNA: TGCGCCAGCAGCGCCAGGGTTGGCTCGCCGGTGGATTCACCCCTCCACTTT.

This clonotype occurred many times. The genes are TRBV20-1 and TRBJ2-4, with D perhaps TRBD2 (6 bases). Trimming cost V 3 bases and J 4 bases, with 10 bases left between them. The CDR3 is 13 residues long. Germline lookup yields CDR1 DFQATT and CDR2 SNEGSKA (reference sequence). DNA of the CDR3: TGCAGTGCTAGTGATCGGGGGAAAAACATTCAGTACTTC. It encodes CSASDRGKNIQYF.

This sequence joins TRBV18 and TRBJ2-3; no clear D. Germline lookup yields CDR1 KGHSH and CDR2 LQKENI. The CDR3 contains 13 residues. The V gene lost 6 bases and the J gene lost 1 base, with 8 bases spanning the gap. CDR3 in amino acids: CASSSSGTDTQYF. The CDR3 DNA reads TGTGCCAGCTCCAGCTCCGGCACAGATACGCAGTATTTT.

Many counts were recorded for this clonotype. The genes are TRBV5-1 and TRBJ2-7; either TRBD1 or TRBD2 may supply D (5 bases each). Trimming cost V 0 bases and J 0 bases, with 7 bases left between them. This CDR3 contains 14 residues. Germline loops: CDR1 SGHRS, CDR2 YFSETQ. CDR3 sequence (DNA): TGCGCCAGCAGCTTGGCCGGGGCCTCCTACGAGCAGTACTTC. Translating gives CASSLAGASYEQYF.

This clonotype was recorded at least ten times. This chain links TRBV20-1 with TRBJ2-1, with D possibly being TRBD1 or TRBD2 (6 bases each). The CDR3 has 13 amino acids. The germline gives CDR1 DFQATT, CDR2 SNEGSKA (reference sequence). The V end lost 3 bases, the J end lost 8 bases, and 14 bases lay between the germline ends. CDR3 amino acids: CSARVGGEDEQFF. CDR3 DNA: TGCAGTGCTAGGGTGGGGGGCGAGGATGAGCAGTTCTTC.

The table lists this clonotype with many counts. The genes are TRBV11-2 and TRBJ1-6; a possible D gene is TRBD1 (6 bases). There are 14 residues in the CDR3. Trimming took off 3 bases at V and 5 bases at J, with 8 bases between the two ends. From germline, CDR1 is SGHAT and CDR2 FQNNGV. Here the CDR3 DNA reads TGTGCCAGCAGCTTCACAGGGAATAATTCACCCCTCCACTTT. Its protein product is CASSFTGNNSPLHF.

This clonotype was found many times. This chain uses TRBV1 with TRBJ2-5; TRBD1 is the table's D call, not checked against the DNA. TRBV1 is a pseudogene locus. CDR3 size: 15 residues. Here the CDR3 reads CTSSQGGSGQETQYF. The CDR3 DNA sequence: TGCACCAGCAGCCAAGGAGGGAGCGGACAAGAGACCCAGTACTTC.

This clonotype showed up many times. The V gene is TRBV4-3, the J gene TRBJ1-2; D is perhaps TRBD1 (5 bases). The CDR3 consists of 16 residues. Per germline, CDR1 LGHNA and CDR2 YSLEER. The V and J ends lost 3 bases and 4 bases respectively, with 18 bases between them. The chain's CDR3 is CASSQNQGIQLYGYTF. The DNA for the CDR3 is TGCGCCAGCAGCCAGAACCAGGGAATTCAACTCTATGGCTACACCTTC.

The rearrangement uses TRBV7-2 and TRBJ1-2, with TRBD1 matching over 7 bases. Germline V CDR1 and CDR2: SGHTA, FQGNSA. With 5 bases clipped from V and 6 bases from J, the junction kept 6 bases outside the gene matches. This CDR3 region has 13 residues. CDR3 residues: CASSPRQGDGYTF. The CDR3 region has the DNA TGTGCCAGCAGCCCCCGGCAGGGGGATGGCTACACCTTC.

This clonotype was seen many times. The gene calls are TRBV27 and TRBJ2-7; 7 nucleotides line up with TRBD1. This CDR3 region has 14 residues. J was trimmed by 3 bases and V by 6 bases; bases with no gene match: 8. Germline-derived CDR1 and CDR2 are MNHEY and SMNVEV (reference sequence). The CDR3 nucleotides are TGTGCCAGCAGCCGAGGGACAGCCCACTACGAGCAGTACTTC. This sequence encodes CASSRGTAHYEQYF.

This clonotype was detected many times. The V and J genes are TRBV20-1 and TRBJ1-6, with D hard to call. Per the germline V gene, CDR1 is DFQATT and CDR2 is SNEGSKA (reference sequence). Trimming stripped 4 bases from V and 8 bases from J, with 15 bases between. The CDR3 has 14 amino acids. CDR3 in DNA: TGCAGTGCTAATACGGCATCCCCACATTCACCCCTCCACTTT. It codes for CSANTASPHSPLHF.

This clonotype was seen repeatedly, ten times or more. V is TRBV4-3 and J is TRBJ2-3; the D call may be TRBD1 or TRBD2 (6 bases each). V lost 6 bases and J lost 3, with 13 bases in between. The CDR3 is 14 residues long. Germline CDR1 and CDR2: LGHNA and YSLEER. CDR3 residues: CASRQTGGTDTQYF. CDR3 nucleotides: TGCGCCAGCAGGCAGACAGGAGGGACAGATACGCAGTATTTT.

There are many counts of this clonotype. The chain joins TRBV5-1 to TRBJ2-1; D may correspond to TRBD1 or TRBD2 (6 bases each). Germline CDR1 reads SGHRS; CDR2 reads YFSETQ. V gave up 0 bases and J gave up 5 bases, with 12 bases separating them. This CDR3 is 15 amino acids long. In DNA, the CDR3 is TGCGCCAGCAGCTTGGATGGGGGGCGTAACAATGAGCAGTTCTTC. The encoded protein is CASSLDGGRNNEQFF.